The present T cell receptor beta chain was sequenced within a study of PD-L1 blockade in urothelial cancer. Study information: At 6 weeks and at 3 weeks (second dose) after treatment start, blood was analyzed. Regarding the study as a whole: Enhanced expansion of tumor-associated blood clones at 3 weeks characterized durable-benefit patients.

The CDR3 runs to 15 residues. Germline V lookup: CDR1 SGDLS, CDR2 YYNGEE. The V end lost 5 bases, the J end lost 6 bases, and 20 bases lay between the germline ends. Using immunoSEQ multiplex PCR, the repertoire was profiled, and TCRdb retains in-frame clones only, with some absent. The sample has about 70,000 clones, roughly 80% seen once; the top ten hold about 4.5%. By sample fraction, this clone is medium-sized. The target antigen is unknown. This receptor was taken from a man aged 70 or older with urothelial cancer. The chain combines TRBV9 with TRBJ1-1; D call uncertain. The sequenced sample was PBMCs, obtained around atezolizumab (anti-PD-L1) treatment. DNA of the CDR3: TGTGCCAGCAGTGATAACCCGGCGATGGGCGCTGAAGCTTTCTTT. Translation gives CASSDNPAMGAEAFF.